Below, 2 T cell receptor beta chains from the same sample are listed, as sequenced in a study of blood T cell repertoires in COVID-19. The repertoire was sequenced with immunoSEQ multiplex PCR; TCRdb's copy has only in-frame clones and lacks some. The sample holds approximately 260,000 clones, roughly 86% seen once. What was sequenced was peripheral blood. These receptors were collected from a man between 18 and 29 years old with active or convalescent COVID-19.

In DNA, the CDR3 is TGCGCCAGCAGCACTACAAGTATACGAAGTATGAACACTGAAGCTTTCTTT. It encodes CASSTTSIRSMNTEAFF. The V gene is TRBV5-1, the J gene TRBJ1-1; no clear D gene. The germline CDR1 and CDR2 sequences are SGHRS and YFSETQ. The germline V and J ends were trimmed by 4 bases and 0 bases, with 19 bases remaining between them. The CDR3 length is 17 residues.

The chain joins TRBV5-1 to TRBJ1-1; D gene unclear. The CDR3 contains 13 residues. Per germline, CDR1 SGHRS and CDR2 YFSETQ. With 1 base removed from V and 7 bases from J, the gap between germline ends came to 11 bases. CDR3 loop: CASSLLEEGEAFF. In DNA, the CDR3 is TGCGCCAGCAGCTTGTTAGAGGAGGGTGAAGCTTTCTTT.